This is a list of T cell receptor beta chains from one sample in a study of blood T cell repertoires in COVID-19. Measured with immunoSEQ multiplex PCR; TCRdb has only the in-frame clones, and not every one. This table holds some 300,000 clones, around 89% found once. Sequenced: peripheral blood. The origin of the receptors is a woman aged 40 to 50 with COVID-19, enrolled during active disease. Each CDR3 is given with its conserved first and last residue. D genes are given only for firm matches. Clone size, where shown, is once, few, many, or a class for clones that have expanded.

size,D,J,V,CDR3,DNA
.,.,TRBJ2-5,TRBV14,CASSQDEVHPYQETQYF,TGTGCCAGCAGCCAAGATGAGGTACACCCGTACCAAGAGACCCAGTACTTC
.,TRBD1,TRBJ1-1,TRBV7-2,CASSLVGQGPTFF,TGTGCCAGCAGCTTAGTGGGACAGGGACCAACTTTCTTT
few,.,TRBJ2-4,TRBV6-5,CASSTQGAKNIQYF,TGTGCCAGCAGTACACAGGGAGCCAAAAACATTCAGTACTTC
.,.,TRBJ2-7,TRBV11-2,CASSFSGPLSYEQYF,TGTGCCAGCAGCTTCAGCGGGCCCCTCTCCTACGAGCAGTACTTC
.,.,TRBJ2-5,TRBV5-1,CASSLAPGQETQYF,TGCGCCAGCAGCTTGGCGCCAGGCCAAGAGACCCAGTACTTC
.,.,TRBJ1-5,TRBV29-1,CSVFQSGTQHF,TGCAGCGTTTTTCAATCAGGGACCCAGCATTTT
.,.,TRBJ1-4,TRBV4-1,CASSQDPGATNEKLFF,TGCGCCAGCAGCCAAGATCCGGGGGCAACTAATGAAAAACTGTTTTTT
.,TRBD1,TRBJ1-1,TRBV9,CASSVEGQREAFF,TGTGCCAGCAGCGTAGAGGGACAGCGTGAAGCTTTCTTT
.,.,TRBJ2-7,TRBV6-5,CASSYSRGPLSYEQYF,TGTGCCAGCAGTTACTCGAGAGGGCCCCTCTCCTACGAGCAGTACTTC
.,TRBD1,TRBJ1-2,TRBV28,CASNPTGAYGCTF,TGTGCCAGCAACCCTACAGGGGCGTATGGCTGCACCTTC
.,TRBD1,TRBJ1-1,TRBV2,CASKGQGATTEAFF,TGTGCCAGCAAGGGACAGGGGGCGACTACTGAAGCTTTCTTT
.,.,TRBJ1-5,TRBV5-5,CASSPSYSNQPQHF,TGTGCCAGCAGCCCTTCGTATAGCAATCAGCCCCAGCATTTT
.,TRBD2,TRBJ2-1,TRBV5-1,CASSLLAGVVDEQFF,TGCGCCAGCAGCTTGCTCGCGGGAGTAGTCGATGAGCAGTTCTTC
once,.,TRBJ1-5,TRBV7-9,CASSTIEGWDNQPQHF,TGTGCCAGCAGCACTATCGAGGGTTGGGACAATCAGCCCCAGCATTTT
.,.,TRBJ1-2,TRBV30,CAWRGANYGYTF,TGTGCCTGGAGGGGCGCAAACTATGGCTACACCTTC
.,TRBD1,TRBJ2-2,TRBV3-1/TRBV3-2,CASSQERGGYTGELFF,TGTGCCAGCAGCCAAGAACGAGGGGGCTACACCGGGGAGCTGTTTTTT
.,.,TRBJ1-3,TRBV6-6,CASSHPVGQVTGNTIYF,TGTGCCAGCAGTCACCCGGTGGGGCAGGTTACTGGAAACACCATATATTTT
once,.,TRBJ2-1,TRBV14,CASSPRGYYNEQFF,TGTGCCAGCAGCCCCAGGGGTTACTACAATGAGCAGTTCTTC
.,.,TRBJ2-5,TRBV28,CASSRTVQETQYF,TGTGCCAGCAGCCGGACAGTCCAAGAGACCCAGTACTTC
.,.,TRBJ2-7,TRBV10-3,CAIRSDSRYEQYF,TGTGCCATCCGTTCAGACAGCCGCTACGAGCAGTACTTC
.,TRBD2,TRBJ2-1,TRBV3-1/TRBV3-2,CAREKTGGRGDNEQFF,TGTGCCAGAGAAAAAACGGGCGGGAGGGGGGACAATGAGCAGTTCTTC
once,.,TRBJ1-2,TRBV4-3,CASSQGSTRVGYGYTF,TGCGCCAGCAGCCAAGGTTCCACCAGGGTTGGCTATGGCTACACCTTC
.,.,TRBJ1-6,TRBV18,CASSPDISSYNSPLHF,TGTGCCAGCTCACCGGACATTAGCTCCTATAATTCACCCCTCCACTTT
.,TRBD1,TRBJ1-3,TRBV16,CASSQSPRQGSRRNTIYF,TGTGCCAGCAGCCAAAGCCCCAGACAGGGTTCCCGCAGAAACACCATATATTTT
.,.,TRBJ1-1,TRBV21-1,CARDRGPGTEAFF,TGTGCCCGAGACAGGGGGCCCGGGACTGAAGCTTTCTTT
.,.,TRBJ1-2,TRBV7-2,CASSPGEGHAGGYTF,TGTGCCAGCAGCCCCGGGGAGGGGCACGCGGGTGGCTACACCTTC
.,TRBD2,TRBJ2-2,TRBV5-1,CASSREGSGNTGELFF,TGCGCCAGCAGCAGGGAGGGTAGCGGAAACACCGGGGAGCTGTTTTTT
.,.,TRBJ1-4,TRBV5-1,CASSFGTTGEKLFF,TGCGCCAGCAGCTTCGGGACAACCGGAGAAAAACTGTTTTTT
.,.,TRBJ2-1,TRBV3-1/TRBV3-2,CASRGLNEQFF,TGTGCCAGCAGGGGCCTCAATGAGCAGTTCTTC
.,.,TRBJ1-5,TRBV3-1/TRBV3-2,CASSQLSNQPQHF,TGTGCCAGCAGCCAATTAAGCAATCAGCCCCAGCATTTT
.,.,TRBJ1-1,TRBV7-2,CASNRGSMNTEAFF,TGTGCCAGCAATCGGGGATCAATGAACACTGAAGCTTTCTTT
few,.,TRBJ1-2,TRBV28,CASSLSSTGSYGYTF,TGTGCCAGCAGTTTATCGTCTACAGGGAGCTATGGCTACACCTTC
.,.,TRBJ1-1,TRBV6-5,CASIQPGVGRAFF,TGTGCCAGCATCCAACCCGGGGTGGGGAGAGCTTTCTTT
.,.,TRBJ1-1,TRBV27,CASSKNFYAEAFF,TGTGCCAGCAGTAAGAACTTCTATGCTGAAGCTTTCTTT
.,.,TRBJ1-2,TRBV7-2,CASSLVGQGYGYTF,TGTGCCAGCAGCTTAGTCGGTCAGGGCTATGGCTACACCTTC
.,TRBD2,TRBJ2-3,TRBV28,CASSLPLRLAGGHLDTQYF,TGTGCCAGCAGTTTGCCCCTTCGACTAGCGGGGGGGCATTTAGATACGCAGTATTTT
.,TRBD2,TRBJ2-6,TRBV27,CASSPGGAGANVLTF,TGTGCCAGCAGTCCGGGAGGGGCTGGGGCCAACGTCCTGACTTTC
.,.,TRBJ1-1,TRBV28,CASSLVGGEAFF,TGTGCCAGCAGTTTAGTCGGGGGTGAAGCTTTCTTT
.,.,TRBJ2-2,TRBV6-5,CASSPQPIGAGELFF,TGTGCCAGCAGTCCCCAGCCGATTGGAGCCGGGGAGCTGTTTTTT
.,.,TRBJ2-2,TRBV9,CASSVGGTGELFF,TGTGCCAGCAGCGTAGGAGGCACCGGGGAGCTGTTTTTT
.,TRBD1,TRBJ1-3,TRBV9,CASSVQGDQGNTIYF,TGTGCCAGCAGCGTACAGGGGGACCAAGGAAACACCATATATTTT
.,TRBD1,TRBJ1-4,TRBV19,CASTMGQAPRRLFF,TGTGCCAGTACTATGGGACAGGCCCCTCGGAGGTTGTTTTTT
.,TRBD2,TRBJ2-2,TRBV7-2,CASSLGPSGLGAGELFF,TGTGCCAGCAGCTTAGGCCCTAGCGGGTTGGGCGCCGGGGAGCTGTTTTTT
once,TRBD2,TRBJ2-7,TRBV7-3,CASSSGLAHEQYF,TGTGCCAGCAGCTCCGGACTAGCTCACGAGCAGTACTTC
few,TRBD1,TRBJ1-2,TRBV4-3,CASSQVGQGIYGYTF,TGCGCCAGCAGCCAAGTGGGACAGGGGATATATGGCTACACCTTC
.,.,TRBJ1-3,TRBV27,CASSPTGTGNTIYF,TGTGCCAGCAGTCCCACAGGGACTGGAAACACCATATATTTT
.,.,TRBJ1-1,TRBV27,CASSLVTGRDTEAFF,TGTGCCAGCAGTTTAGTTACGGGGAGGGACACTGAAGCTTTCTTT
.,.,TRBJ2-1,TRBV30,CAWSSLSSYNEQFF,TGTGCCTGGAGTAGCCTGAGCTCCTACAATGAGCAGTTCTTC
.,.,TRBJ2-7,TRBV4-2,CASSPRGTGMFLTLYF,TGTGCCAGCAGCCCAAGGGGTACAGGGATGTTCCTTACTCTGTACTTC
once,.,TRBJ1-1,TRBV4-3,CASSQDQASNTEAFF,TGCGCCAGCAGCCAAGACCAGGCCTCGAACACTGAAGCTTTCTTT
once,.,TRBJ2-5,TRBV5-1,CASSLKGLQETQYF,TGCGCCAGCAGCTTAAAGGGACTCCAAGAGACCCAGTACTTC
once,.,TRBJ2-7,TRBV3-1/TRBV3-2,CASSHPSAYEQYF,TGTGCCAGCAGCCACCCATCAGCCTACGAGCAGTACTTC
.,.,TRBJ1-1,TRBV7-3,CASSFDRTTEAFF,TGTGCCAGCAGCTTTGACAGGACCACTGAAGCTTTCTTT